This T cell receptor beta chain was found in a study of neoadjuvant anti-PD-1 for oral cavity cancer. Broader study findings: Higher pretreatment blood Treg/Th17 ratios correlated with higher pretreatment blood and lower post-treatment tumor TCRbeta clonality.

Sequenced by immunoSEQ multiplex PCR; TCRdb stores in-frame clones only, minus some. The sample holds tens of thousands of clones, around 84% seen once. From germline, CDR1 is SGHDT and CDR2 YYEEEE. CDR3 length: 16 residues. V was pared by 3 bases and J by 3 bases, with 11 bases of the junction left unmatched. This sample's time point: after neoadjuvant nivolumab, at surgical resection. Patients had HPV-negative, locally advanced oral cavity squamous cell carcinoma. As concerns this clone: Its antigen remains unknown.

The source of this sequence is a person aged 40 to 85 with oral cavity squamous cell carcinoma. The genes are TRBV5-6 and TRBJ2-7; 8 nucleotides match TRBD2. The source was PBMCs, collected after nivolumab (anti-PD-1) treatment. The CDR3 bases are TGTGCCAGCAGCTCCCTAGGAAGCGGGAGTGTCTACGAGCAGTACTTC. Translation gives CASSSLGSGSVYEQYF.